The TCR beta chain described here comes from a study of shared clonotypes between healthy human individuals. Germline V CDR1 and CDR2: MNHNY, SVGAGI (reference sequence). The CDR3 extends over 16 amino acids. V lost 2 bases and J lost 2; bases outside the gene matches: 5. Every subset had its genomic DNA shared out evenly among several immunoSEQ plates. TCRdb's copy holds only in-frame clones and misses some; the assay was immunoSEQ multiplex PCR. This sample has approximately 810,000 clones; nearly 95% occur once, and the top ten carry around 24%. Naive CD8 cells comprised CD45RO-negative, CCR7-positively selected cells, excluding terminally differentiated effector memory CD45RA+ cells.

The TCR sequence derives from a man in his thirties or forties in good health. Sequencing used naive CD8+ T cells sorted from blood. V and J are TRBV6-6 and TRBJ2-1; 8 bases match TRBD2. In DNA form, the CDR3 reads TGTGCCAGCAGTTACCGTACTAGCGGTGCCTACAATGAGCAGTTCTTC. Its protein is CASSYRTSGAYNEQFF.